Following are 25 T cell receptor beta chains from one sample sequenced in a study of blood T cell repertoires in COVID-19. The repertoire was sequenced with immunoSEQ multiplex PCR; TCRdb's copy has only in-frame clones and lacks some. The data contain some 90,000 clones, 86% of them singletons. What was sequenced was peripheral blood. The receptors were gathered from a woman aged 80 or over with acute or convalescent COVID-19.

In this sample, this clone turned up once. The chain carries TRBV11-2 and TRBJ1-3, with no clear D. The CDR3 contains 13 residues. The V gene's germline CDR1 is SGHAT and CDR2 FQNNGV. Trimming left V 1 base short and J 4 bases short, with 5 bases between. CDR3 amino acids: CASSLGSGNTIYF. CDR3 sequence (DNA): TGTGCCAGCAGCTTAGGAAGCGGAAACACCATATATTTT.

A few counts support this clone. The chain's CDR3 is CASGSPGLASEQFF. CDR3 DNA sequence: TGTGCTAGTGGTTCACCGGGACTAGCAAGTGAGCAGTTCTTC. V gene TRBV12-5 combines with J gene TRBJ2-1; 9 positions match TRBD2. Germline loops: CDR1 LGHNT, CDR2 FRNRAP. The CDR3 runs to 14 residues. The V gene end was trimmed by 4 bases and the J gene end by 9 bases; junction bases not matched to a gene: 7.

The chain recombines TRBV5-5 with TRBJ2-1; no clear D gene. Trimming pared 4 bases from V and 0 bases from J, leaving 11 bases between. The CDR3 spans 15 residues. The germline gives CDR1 SGHKS, CDR2 YYEKEE (reference sequence). CDR3 in DNA: TGTGCCAGCAGCCAGACGGCGGACTCCTACAATGAGCAGTTCTTC. This gives the protein CASSQTADSYNEQFF.

The CDR3 sequence: CASSPAETLANYGYTF. The CDR3 DNA reads TGTGCCAGCTCACCGGCCGAGACCCTAGCTAACTATGGCTACACCTTC. This chain joins TRBV18 and TRBJ1-2; D is ambiguous. Germline V CDR1 and CDR2: KGHSH, LQKENI. This CDR3 has 16 amino acids. V shed 3 bases and J shed 0 bases, with 14 bases lying between them.

The genes are TRBV24-1 and TRBJ2-7, with 14 bases fitting TRBD2. CDR1 KGHDR and CDR2 SFDVKD come from the germline V gene. With V trimmed by 4 bases and J by 5 bases, 6 bases remained unmatched. CDR3 length: 16 amino acids. The CDR3 DNA follows: TGTGCCACCAGTGAGGGCGGGACTAGCGGGGGCCACGAGCAGTACTTC. Its translation: CATSEGGTSGGHEQYF.

J is TRBJ2-1 and V is TRBV5-8, with 7 nucleotides matching TRBD1. Germline assignment: CDR1 SGHTS and CDR2 YDEGEE. Trimming cost V 4 bases and J 6 bases; bases outside gene matches: 10. The CDR3 covers 15 residues. CDR3 bases: TGTGCCAGCAGCCCCGGTCAGGGGGTATCCAATGAGCAGTTCTTC. Its protein is CASSPGQGVSNEQFF. The entire variable domain, with the rest obtained from reference TRBV5-8 and TRBJ2-1, is as follows: EAGVTQSPTHLIKTRGQQATLRCSPISGHTSVYWYQQALGLGLQFLLWYDEGEERNRGNFPPRFSGRQFPNYSSELNVNALELEDSALYLCASSPGQGVSNEQFFGPGTRLTVL.

V gene TRBV4-1 combines with J gene TRBJ2-5, with D possibly TRBD2 on 5 matching bases. This CDR3 has 14 amino acids. The germline V and J ends were trimmed by 1 base and 1 base, with 7 bases remaining between them. Per germline, CDR1 MGHRA and CDR2 YSYEKL. The CDR3 here is CASSQVGLQETQYF. CDR3 DNA: TGCGCCAGCAGCCAAGTAGGACTCCAAGAGACCCAGTACTTC.

The chain combines TRBV5-1 with TRBJ1-1; D might be TRBD1 (6 bases). The CDR3 consists of 18 residues. Germline V gene lookup returns CDR1 SGHRS and CDR2 YFSETQ. Trimming pared 2 bases from V and 0 bases from J, leaving 20 bases between. The CDR3 spells CASSFNRVGRGMNTEAFF. CDR3 DNA: TGCGCCAGCAGCTTTAACAGGGTGGGTAGAGGGATGAACACTGAAGCTTTCTTT. Together with reference TRBV5-1 and TRBJ1-1, the CDR3 gives the full variable domain: KAGVTQTPRYLIKTRGQQVTLSCSPISGHRSVSWYQQTPGQGLQFLFEYFSETQRNKGNFPGRFSGRQFSNSRSEMNVSTLELGDSALYLCASSFNRVGRGMNTEAFFGQGTRLTVV.

The V and J genes are TRBV6-6 and TRBJ2-1; weak D call: TRBD2 (5 bases). Trimming took 2 bases from V and 10 from J, leaving 21 bases between them. In germline, CDR1 is MNHNY, CDR2 SVGAGI (reference sequence). This CDR3 region has 16 residues. CDR3 bases: TGTGCCAGCAGTTACCCCCCGGCGAGCCCATCGGGAGAGCAGTTCTTC. Its protein is CASSYPPASPSGEQFF.

The gene calls are TRBV4-1 and TRBJ1-4, with TRBD1 identical over 10 bases. Germline loops: CDR1 MGHRA, CDR2 YSYEKL. This CDR3 contains 15 residues. V shed 2 bases, J shed 7 bases, and the junction held 4 bases outside the gene matches. CDR3 loop: CASSQRQGAREKLFF. The CDR3 region has the DNA TGCGCCAGCAGCCAACGACAGGGGGCACGTGAAAAACTGTTTTTT.

The rearrangement links TRBV5-1 to TRBJ2-7; TRBD1 agrees at 8 bases. The V segment lost 4 bases and the J segment 6 bases; nucleotides outside the gene matches: 6. Germline-derived CDR1 and CDR2 are SGHRS and YFSETQ. The CDR3 covers 13 residues. The DNA for the CDR3 is TGCGCCAGCAGCCCGTTGGACAGGGCCGAGCAGTACTTC. Translation: CASSPLDRAEQYF.

The CDR3 DNA reads TGTGCCAGCAGCCCTATAGCGGGGGGGAACACCGGGGAGCTGTTTTTT. Translated: CASSPIAGGNTGELFF. The V call is TRBV7-9, the J call TRBJ2-2; TRBD2 matches at 10 bases. V lost 5 bases and J lost 1; bases outside the gene matches: 4. In germline, CDR1 is SEHNR, CDR2 FQNEAQ (reference sequence). CDR3 length: 16 amino acids.

This chain uses TRBV27 with TRBJ2-3; D gene uncertain. The CDR3 consists of 12 residues. Germline lookup yields CDR1 MNHEY and CDR2 SMNVEV (reference sequence). Trimming pared 0 bases from V and 6 bases from J, leaving 4 bases between. CDR3 amino acids: CASSLSRDTQYF. Written as DNA, the CDR3 is TGTGCCAGCAGTTTATCGAGGGATACGCAGTATTTT.

V is TRBV15 and J is TRBJ2-7; 9 nucleotides align to TRBD1. Germline CDR1 is LNHNV and CDR2 is YYDKDF (reference sequence). J lost 1 base, V lost 3 bases, and 16 bases had no gene match. The CDR3 spans 19 residues. The CDR3 nucleotides read TGTGCCACCAGCAGTGCCGGGACAGGGTTCCCCAAGAAATCCTACGAGCAGTACTTC. It codes for CATSSAGTGFPKKSYEQYF.

This rearrangement joins TRBV6-1 to TRBJ1-5, with TRBD1 identical over 7 bases. After removal of 2 bases from V and 0 bases from J, the junction contained 10 bases not matched to a gene. The CDR3 extends over 18 amino acids. Germline CDR1 reads MNHNS; CDR2 reads SASEGT. CDR3 protein: CASSEPLTGRNSNQPQHF. The CDR3 DNA follows: TGTGCCAGCAGTGAACCCCTGACAGGGAGGAATAGCAATCAGCCCCAGCATTTT.

The gene calls are TRBV11-2 and TRBJ2-1; 11 bases fit TRBD2. CDR1 SGHAT and CDR2 FQNNGV come from the germline V gene. With 3 bases clipped from V and 3 bases from J, the junction kept 1 base outside the gene matches. This CDR3 has 15 amino acids. The CDR3 DNA reads TGTGCCAGCAGCTTTAGCGGGGGGGGCTACAATGAGCAGTTCTTC. This translates into CASSFSGGGYNEQFF.

The V call is TRBV12-3 or TRBV12-4, the J call TRBJ1-5; D is unclear. This CDR3 is 12 amino acids long. The V and J ends lost 8 bases and 5 bases respectively, with 10 bases between them. CDR3 in DNA: TGTGCCAGCCGTGCCCAGGATCAGCCCCAGCATTTT. Translation gives CASRAQDQPQHF.

The chain recombines TRBV9 with TRBJ2-3; 9 nucleotides agree with TRBD2. Trimming at V came to 4 bases and at J to 2 bases, leaving 11 bases not matched to a gene. CDR1 is SGDLS, CDR2 YYNGEE, per germline. The CDR3 runs 17 residues. CDR3 protein: CASSHPVGGGVTDTQYF. The CDR3 bases are TGTGCCAGCAGCCACCCCGTTGGCGGGGGGGTCACAGATACGCAGTATTTT.

The chain uses TRBV19 and TRBJ2-7; D possibly corresponds to TRBD1 (6 bases). Germline V lookup: CDR1 LNHDA, CDR2 SQIVND (reference sequence). The CDR3 has 12 residues. V was clipped by 6 bases and J by 2 bases, with 8 bases between them. CDR3: CASRGDTYEQYF. For the CDR3, the DNA is TGTGCCAGTAGGGGGGACACCTACGAGCAGTACTTC.

In DNA form, the CDR3 reads TGTGCCAGCACCCTGGGAAGGACAGGGAATTCACCCCTCCACTTT. Protein: CASTLGRTGNSPLHF. The chain is built from TRBV6-6 and TRBJ1-6, with 8 bases that match TRBD1. V gave up 7 bases and J gave up 7 bases; unmatched junction bases: 9. This CDR3 is built from 15 residues. The germline CDR1 and CDR2 sequences are MNHNY and SVGAGI (reference sequence).

The rearrangement uses TRBV5-1 and TRBJ1-5; no reliable D call. There are 15 residues in the CDR3. CDR1 SGHRS and CDR2 YFSETQ come from the germline V gene. V gave up 0 bases and J gave up 5 bases, with 12 bases separating them. In DNA form, the CDR3 reads TGCGCCAGCAGCTTGGAAGGAGGGAAATATCAGCCCCAGCATTTT. Translated, it gives CASSLEGGKYQPQHF.

The chain employs TRBV7-9 and TRBJ2-1; 13 positions match TRBD2. CDR1 and CDR2 from the germline V gene are SEHNR and FQNEAQ (reference sequence). The CDR3 runs to 16 residues. V gave up 5 bases and J gave up 5 bases; unmatched junction bases: 6. CDR3 sequence reads: CASSPLGTSGDNEQFF. The CDR3 DNA is TGTGCCAGCAGCCCCCTGGGGACTAGCGGGGACAATGAGCAGTTCTTC.

V is TRBV18 and J is TRBJ2-7, with 12 positions matching TRBD1. Losses at the gene ends were 6 bases for V and 6 bases for J; bases not matched to a gene: 12. The CDR3 runs to 16 residues. The germline CDR1 and CDR2 sequences are KGHSH and LQKENI. The CDR3 DNA sequence: TGTGCCAGCTCGGGACAGGGGGCCGATTCCGGTCGCGAGCAGTACTTC. This encodes CASSGQGADSGREQYF.

This clone is a singleton in its sample. This rearrangement joins TRBV6-5 to TRBJ1-5, with D unclear. The germline CDR1 and CDR2 sequences are MNHEY and SVGAGI. This CDR3 has 15 amino acids. Trimming cost V 5 bases and J 0 bases, with 11 bases left between them. CDR3 in DNA: TGTGCCAGCAGTATTCTGAGGGATAGCAATCAGCCCCAGCATTTT. Translation gives CASSILRDSNQPQHF.

This chain connects TRBV6-5 to TRBJ2-7, with TRBD2 matching over 8 bases. The CDR3 is 16 residues long. Trimming cost V 0 bases and J 2 bases; bases outside gene matches: 6. Looked up from germline, CDR1 is MNHEY and CDR2 is SVGAGI. This CDR3 reads CASSYSVAGSPYEQYF. In DNA form, the CDR3 reads TGTGCCAGCAGTTACTCAGTAGCGGGGTCTCCCTACGAGCAGTACTTC.